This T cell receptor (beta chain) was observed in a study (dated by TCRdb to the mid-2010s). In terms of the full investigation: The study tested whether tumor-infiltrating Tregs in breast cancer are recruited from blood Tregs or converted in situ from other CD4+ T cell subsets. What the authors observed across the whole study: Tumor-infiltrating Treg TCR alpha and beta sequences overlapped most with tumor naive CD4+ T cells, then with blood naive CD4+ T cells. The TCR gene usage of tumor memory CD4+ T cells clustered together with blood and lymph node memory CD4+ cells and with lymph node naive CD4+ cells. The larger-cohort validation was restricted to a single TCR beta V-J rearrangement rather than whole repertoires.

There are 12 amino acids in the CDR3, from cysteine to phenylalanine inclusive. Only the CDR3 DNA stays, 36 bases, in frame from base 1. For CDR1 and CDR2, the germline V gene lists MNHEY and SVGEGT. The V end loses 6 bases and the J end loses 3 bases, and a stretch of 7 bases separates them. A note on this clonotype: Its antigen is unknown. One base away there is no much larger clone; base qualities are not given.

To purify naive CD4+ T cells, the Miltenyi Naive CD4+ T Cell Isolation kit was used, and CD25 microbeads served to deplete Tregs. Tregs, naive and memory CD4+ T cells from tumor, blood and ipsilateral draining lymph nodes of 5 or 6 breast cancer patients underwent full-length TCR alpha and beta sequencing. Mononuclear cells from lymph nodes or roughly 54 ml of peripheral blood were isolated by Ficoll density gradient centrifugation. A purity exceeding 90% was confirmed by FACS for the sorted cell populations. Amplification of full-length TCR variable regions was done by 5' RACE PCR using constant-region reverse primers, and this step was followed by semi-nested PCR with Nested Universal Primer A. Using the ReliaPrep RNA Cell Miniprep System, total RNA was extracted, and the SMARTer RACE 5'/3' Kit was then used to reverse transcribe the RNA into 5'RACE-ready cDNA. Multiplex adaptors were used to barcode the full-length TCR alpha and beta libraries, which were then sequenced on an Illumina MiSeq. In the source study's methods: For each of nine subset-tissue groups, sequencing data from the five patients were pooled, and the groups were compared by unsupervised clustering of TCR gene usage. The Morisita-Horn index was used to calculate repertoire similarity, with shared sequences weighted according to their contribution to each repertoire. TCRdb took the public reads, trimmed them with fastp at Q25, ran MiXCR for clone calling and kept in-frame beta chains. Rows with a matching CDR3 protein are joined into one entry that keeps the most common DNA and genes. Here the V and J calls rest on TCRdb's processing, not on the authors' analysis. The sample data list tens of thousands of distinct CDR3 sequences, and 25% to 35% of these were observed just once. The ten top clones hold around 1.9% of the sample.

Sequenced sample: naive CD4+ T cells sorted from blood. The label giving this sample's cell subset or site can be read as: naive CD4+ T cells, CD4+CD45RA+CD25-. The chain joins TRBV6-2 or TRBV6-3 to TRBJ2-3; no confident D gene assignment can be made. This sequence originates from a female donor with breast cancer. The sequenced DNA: TGTGCCAGCAGGCCGCGGACAGATACGCAGTATTTT. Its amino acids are CASRPRTDTQYF.